This TCR beta chain was sequenced in a study of cytomegalovirus exposure and HLA in healthy donors. Whole-study findings and limits: With later analysis, a missense DCLRE1C variant became linked to TCR beta V- and J-gene trimming. The study found most TCR sequences rare, yet found some public TCRs in many donors. Both high specificity and high sensitivity reportedly marked the classifier's diagnosis of cytomegalovirus status.

The CDR3 sequence is 16 residues long. V shed 4 bases and J shed 1 base, with 17 bases lying between them. Per the germline V gene, CDR1 is SEHNR and CDR2 is FQNEAQ (reference sequence). In regard to this clone: Its antigen is as yet unknown.

The primer mix had 60 Vbeta and 13 Jbeta primers. Authors' data handling: Some 9.9 million shared chains were among around 80 million unique TCR beta chains counted in a later analysis. The data were produced by immunoSEQ multiplex PCR, yet TCRdb's version contains in-frame clones alone and is incomplete. The DNA gave D and trimming, while V, J and clone size come from that table. The sample has about 160,000 clones, nearly 80% seen once. The chain links TRBV7-9 to TRBJ2-7, with a possible D match to TRBD2 (5 bases). The sample consisted of PBMCs. This clonotype was obtained from a woman aged 45 to 65 in good health and CMV-seropositive. The CDR3 protein is CASSSTVRRGSYEQYF. The DNA for the CDR3 is TGTGCCAGCAGCTCCACTGTACGAAGAGGGTCCTACGAGCAGTACTTC. Combining the CDR3 with reference TRBV7-9 and TRBJ2-7 gives the whole variable domain DTGVSQNPRHKITKRGQNVTFRCDPISEHNRLYWYRQTLGQGPEFLTYFQNEAQLEKSRLLSDRFSAERPKGSFSTLEIQRTEQGDSAMYLCASSSTVRRGSYEQYFGPGTRLTVT.